This T cell receptor beta chain was identified during a study of cytomegalovirus exposure and HLA in healthy donors. Study-level points and caveats: Several of the most significant clusters appeared linked to common viral pathogens, based on a later analysis. It was likely that a cluster of highly shared sequence variants was a sequencing artifact. Upon later analysis, HLA-associated TCR beta chains proved more clonally expanded than other, equally common chains. Most TCRs appeared rarely, but some public TCRs recurred in many donors.

The PCR used 60 Vbeta and 13 Jbeta primers. The assay was immunoSEQ multiplex PCR, and TCRdb's table has in-frame clones only and misses some. In the table there are under 200,000 clones, 65% to 85% of which are singletons. V gave up 3 bases and J gave up 4 bases, with 9 bases separating them. The CDR3 sequence is 13 residues long. The germline V gene has CDR1 LNHDA and CDR2 SQIVND (reference sequence). Worth noting for this clone: The antigen remains unidentified.

This TCR derives from a male donor in good health and CMV-seropositive. Sequencing input: PBMCs. The genes are TRBV19 and TRBJ1-1, with D hard to call. CDR3 nucleotides: TGTGCCAGTAGTATTCTTGAGGGCACTGAAGCTTTCTTT. It translates to CASSILEGTEAFF.